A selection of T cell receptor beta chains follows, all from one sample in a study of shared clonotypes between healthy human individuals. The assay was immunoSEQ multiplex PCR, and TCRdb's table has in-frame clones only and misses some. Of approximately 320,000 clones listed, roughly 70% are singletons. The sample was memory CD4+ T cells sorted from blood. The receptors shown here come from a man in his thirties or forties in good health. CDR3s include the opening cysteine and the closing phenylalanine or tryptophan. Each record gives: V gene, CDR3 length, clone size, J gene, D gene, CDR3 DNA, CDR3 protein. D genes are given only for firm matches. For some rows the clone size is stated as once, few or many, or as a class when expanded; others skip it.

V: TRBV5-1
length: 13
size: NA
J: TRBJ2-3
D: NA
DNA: TGCGCCAGCAGCGGGAGTGTTGCAGATACGCAGTATTTT
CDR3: CASSGSVADTQYF

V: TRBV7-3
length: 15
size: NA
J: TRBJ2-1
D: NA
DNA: TGTGCCAGCAGCTTAGGATCGAGCTCCTACAATGAGCAGTTCTTC
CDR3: CASSLGSSSYNEQFF

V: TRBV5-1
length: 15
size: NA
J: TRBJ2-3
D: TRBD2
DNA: TGCGCCAGCAGCTTGGTTGCGGGAGTACAAGATACGCAGTATTTT
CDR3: CASSLVAGVQDTQYF

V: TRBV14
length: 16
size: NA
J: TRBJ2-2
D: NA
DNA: TGTGCCAGCAGCCGGTCGCTCGTTACATCGGGCGGGGAGCTGTTTTTT
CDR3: CASSRSLVTSGGELFF

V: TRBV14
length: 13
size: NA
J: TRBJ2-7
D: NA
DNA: TGTGCCAGCAGCCACAACGGCGTCTACGAGCAGTACTTC
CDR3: CASSHNGVYEQYF

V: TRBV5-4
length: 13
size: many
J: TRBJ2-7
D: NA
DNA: TGTGCCAGCAGCTACGGTCGTTCCTACGAGCAGTACTTC
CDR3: CASSYGRSYEQYF

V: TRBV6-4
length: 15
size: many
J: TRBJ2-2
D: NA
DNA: TGTGCCAGCAGTGACTCGGACACGAACACCGGGGAGCTGTTTTTT
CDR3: CASSDSDTNTGELFF

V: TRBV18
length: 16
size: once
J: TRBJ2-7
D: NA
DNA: TGTGCCAGCTCACCGACGGTGCCGGGAGTTAGGGACGAGCAGTACTTC
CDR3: CASSPTVPGVRDEQYF

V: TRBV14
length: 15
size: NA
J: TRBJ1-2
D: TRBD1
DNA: TGTGCCAGCAGCGAATCCGGGACAGGGGGGGGCGGCTACACCTTC
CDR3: CASSESGTGGGGYTF

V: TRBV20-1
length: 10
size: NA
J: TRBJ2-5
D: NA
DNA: TGCAGTGCCAGTCAAGAGACCCAGTACTTC
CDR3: CSASQETQYF

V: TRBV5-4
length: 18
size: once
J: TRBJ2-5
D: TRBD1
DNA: TGTGCCAGCAGCCGAGACCCGAACCGGGACAGGGGGGGAGAGACCCAGTACTTC
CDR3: CASSRDPNRDRGGETQYF

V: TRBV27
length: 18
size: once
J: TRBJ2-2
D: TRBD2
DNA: TGTGCCAGCAGACCCGCGGGACTAGCGGGAGTAAGGACCGGGGAGCTGTTTTTT
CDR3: CASRPAGLAGVRTGELFF

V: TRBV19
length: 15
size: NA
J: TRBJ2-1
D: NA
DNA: TGTGCCAGTAGTATGCGGCAGCCAGATGTCAATGAGCAGTTCTTC
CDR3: CASSMRQPDVNEQFF

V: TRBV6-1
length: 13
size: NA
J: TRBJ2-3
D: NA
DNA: TGTGCCAGCAGTGTCCGGAGCAGGGATACGCAGTATTTT
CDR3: CASSVRSRDTQYF

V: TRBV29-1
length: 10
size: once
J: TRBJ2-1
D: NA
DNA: TGCAGCACCATGGACAATGAGCAGTTCTTC
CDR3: CSTMDNEQFF

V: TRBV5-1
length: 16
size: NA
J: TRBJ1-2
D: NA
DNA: TGCGCCAGCAGCCCAACCCAACAAGTACGGGCCCATGGCTACACCTTC
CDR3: CASSPTQQVRAHGYTF

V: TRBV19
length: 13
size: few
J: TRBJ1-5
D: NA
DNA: TGTGCCAGTGTGGGGGGTTACAATCAGCCCCAGCATTTT
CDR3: CASVGGYNQPQHF

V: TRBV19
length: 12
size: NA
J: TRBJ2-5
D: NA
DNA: TGTGCCAGTTCAGTAGACCAAGAGACCCAGTACTTC
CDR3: CASSVDQETQYF

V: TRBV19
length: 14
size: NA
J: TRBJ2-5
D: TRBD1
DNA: TGTGCCAGTAGTTTGGGACAGGGGTGGGAGACCCAGTACTTC
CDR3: CASSLGQGWETQYF

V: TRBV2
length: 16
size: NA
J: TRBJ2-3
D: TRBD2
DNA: TGTGCCAGCAGACCTCTAGCGGGAGTTCGCATCGATACGCAGTATTTT
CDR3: CASRPLAGVRIDTQYF

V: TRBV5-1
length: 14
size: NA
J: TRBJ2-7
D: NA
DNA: TGCGCCAGCAGCTTGGGGGATAGTTTCCACGAGCAGTACTTC
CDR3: CASSLGDSFHEQYF

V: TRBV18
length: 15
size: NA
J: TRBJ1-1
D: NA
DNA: TGTGCCAGCTCAGGGGGGACGGGAATGGGCACTGAAGCTTTCTTT
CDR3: CASSGGTGMGTEAFF

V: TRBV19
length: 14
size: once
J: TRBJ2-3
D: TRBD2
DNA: TGTGCCAGTCGAAGGACTAGCGGGATTGATACGCAGTATTTT
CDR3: CASRRTSGIDTQYF

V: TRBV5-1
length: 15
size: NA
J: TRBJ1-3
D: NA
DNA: TGCGCCAGCAGCTTGGCCCCCGGTTCTGGAAATACCATATATTTT
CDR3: CASSLAPGSGNTIYF

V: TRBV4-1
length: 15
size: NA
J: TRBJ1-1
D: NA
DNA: TGCGCCAGCAGCCAAGAGATTCGGGTGAACACTGAAGCTTTCTTT
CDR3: CASSQEIRVNTEAFF

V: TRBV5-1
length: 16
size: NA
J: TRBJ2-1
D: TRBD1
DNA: TGCGCCAGCAGTTCGCGTCCCAGGGGGAGTTACAATGAGCAGTTCTTC
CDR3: CASSSRPRGSYNEQFF

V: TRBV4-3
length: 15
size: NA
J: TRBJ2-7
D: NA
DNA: TGCGCCAGCAGCCAAGATGAAATGGGGGATAGCGAGCAGTACTTC
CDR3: CASSQDEMGDSEQYF

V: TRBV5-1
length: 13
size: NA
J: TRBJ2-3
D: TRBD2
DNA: TGCGCCAGCAGCTTGTCGGGACTAGTCTCGCAGTATTTT
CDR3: CASSLSGLVSQYF

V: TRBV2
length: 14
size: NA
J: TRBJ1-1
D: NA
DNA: TGTGCCAGCACCAGACAGACCTCGGGCACTGAAGCTTTCTTT
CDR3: CASTRQTSGTEAFF

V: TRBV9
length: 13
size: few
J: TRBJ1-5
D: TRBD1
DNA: TGTGCCAGCAGCCCTGGACAGGGTCAGCCCCAGCATTTT
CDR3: CASSPGQGQPQHF

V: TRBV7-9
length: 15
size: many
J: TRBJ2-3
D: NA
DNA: TGTGCCAGCAGCCAACCGACAGGCCTCACAGATACGCAGTATTTT
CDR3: CASSQPTGLTDTQYF

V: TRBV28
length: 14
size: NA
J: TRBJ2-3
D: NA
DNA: TGTGCCAGCAACCCCGGAGGGCGCACAGATACGCAGTATTTT
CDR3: CASNPGGRTDTQYF

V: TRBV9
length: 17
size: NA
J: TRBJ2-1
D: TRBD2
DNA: TGTGCCAGCAGCGTAGGACCCCCTACTAGCGGATACAATGAGCAGTTCTTC
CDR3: CASSVGPPTSGYNEQFF

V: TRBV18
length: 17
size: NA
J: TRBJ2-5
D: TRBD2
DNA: TGTGCCAGCTCACCGGCTAGCGGGAGTCTTGGTTTAGAGACCCAGTACTTC
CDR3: CASSPASGSLGLETQYF

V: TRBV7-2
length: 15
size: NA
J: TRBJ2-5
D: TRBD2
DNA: TGTGCCAGCAGCTTTGGAGCGGGAGGGGGCGAGACCCAGTACTTC
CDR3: CASSFGAGGGETQYF

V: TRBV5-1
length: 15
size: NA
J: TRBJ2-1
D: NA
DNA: TGCGCCAGCAGCCTGAGGGAGGGGGGCGGAACTGAGCAGTTCTTC
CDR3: CASSLREGGGTEQFF

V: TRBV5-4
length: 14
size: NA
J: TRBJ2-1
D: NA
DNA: TGTGCCAGCAGACGGGGAAGCTCCTACAATGAGCAGTTCTTC
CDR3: CASRRGSSYNEQFF

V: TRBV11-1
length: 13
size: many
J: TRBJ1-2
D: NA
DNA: TGTGCCAGCAGCTCCAGGGGATACTATGGCTACACCTTC
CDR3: CASSSRGYYGYTF

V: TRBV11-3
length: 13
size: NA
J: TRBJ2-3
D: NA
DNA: TGTGCCAGCAGCTTAGAGGGGAGTGATACGCAGTATTTT
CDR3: CASSLEGSDTQYF

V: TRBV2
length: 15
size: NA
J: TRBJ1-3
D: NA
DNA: TGTGCCAGCAGTGACCCAGTTAAAGCTGGAAACACCATATATTTT
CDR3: CASSDPVKAGNTIYF

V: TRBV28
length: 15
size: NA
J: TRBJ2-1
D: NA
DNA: TGTGCCAGCAGTTTAGGTCTAGGGGGAATAAGTGAGCAGTTCTTC
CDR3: CASSLGLGGISEQFF

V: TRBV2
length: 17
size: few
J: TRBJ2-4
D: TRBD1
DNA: TGTGCCAGCCGGGACAGGGGATTGGGGAGAGCCAAAAACATTCAGTACTTC
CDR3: CASRDRGLGRAKNIQYF

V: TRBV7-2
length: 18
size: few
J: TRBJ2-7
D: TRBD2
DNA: TGTGCCAGCAGCTTAACTGTCGGGCCTAGCGGATTGCATTACGAGCAGTACTTC
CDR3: CASSLTVGPSGLHYEQYF

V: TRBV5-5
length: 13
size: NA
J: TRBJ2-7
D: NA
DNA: TGTGCCAGCAGCCGGGGACAAGCCTACGAGCAGTACTTC
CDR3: CASSRGQAYEQYF

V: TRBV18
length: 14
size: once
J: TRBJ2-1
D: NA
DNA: TGTGCCAGCTCACCACACAGCGACGGCAATGAGCAGTTCTTC
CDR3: CASSPHSDGNEQFF

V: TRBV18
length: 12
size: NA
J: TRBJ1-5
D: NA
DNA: TGTGCCAGCTCACCACCAAATCAGCCCCAGCATTTT
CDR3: CASSPPNQPQHF

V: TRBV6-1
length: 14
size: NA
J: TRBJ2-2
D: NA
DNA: TGTGCCAGCAGTGAAGGGTCATTTACCGGGGAGCTGTTTTTT
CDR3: CASSEGSFTGELFF

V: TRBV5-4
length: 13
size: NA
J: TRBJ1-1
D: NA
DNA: TGTGCCAGCAGCTTTCGGGGTAACACTGAAGCTTTCTTT
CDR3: CASSFRGNTEAFF

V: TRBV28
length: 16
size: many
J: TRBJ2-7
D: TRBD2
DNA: TGTGCCAGCAGTTTTCCTGGACTAGCGGGAGACTACGAGCAGTACTTC
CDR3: CASSFPGLAGDYEQYF

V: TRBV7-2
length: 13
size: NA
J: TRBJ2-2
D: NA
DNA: TGTGCCAGCAGCCCCTTGAGGGCCGGGGAGCTGTTTTTT
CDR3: CASSPLRAGELFF

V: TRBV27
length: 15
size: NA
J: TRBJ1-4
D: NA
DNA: TGTGCCAGCAGGACACATGACAGTCTTAATGAAAAACTGTTTTTT
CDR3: CASRTHDSLNEKLFF

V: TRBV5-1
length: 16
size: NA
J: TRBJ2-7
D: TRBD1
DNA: TGCGCCAGCAGCATTAAGACAGGGGTAAGAACCTACGAGCAGTACTTC
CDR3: CASSIKTGVRTYEQYF

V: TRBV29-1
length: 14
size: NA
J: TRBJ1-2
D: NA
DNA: TGCAGCGCTCCCCGTGACACTTCTAACTATGGCTACACCTTC
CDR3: CSAPRDTSNYGYTF

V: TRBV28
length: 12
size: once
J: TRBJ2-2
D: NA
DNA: TGTGCCAGCATGATTACGTACCAAGAGCTGTTTTTT
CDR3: CASMITYQELFF